Shown below are 23 T cell receptor beta chains from a single sample sequenced in a study of radiotherapy plus CTLA-4 blockade in lung cancer (dated by TCRdb to 2016 to 2018). Libraries came from the immunoSEQ multiplex PCR assay. The table was pulled from immuneACCESS by TCRdb, which kept in-frame rearrangements only. Such tables lose some clones; where checked, under half of the loss comes from unresolved V genes, and the rest has no known cause. The sample profile shows around 90,000 clones; roughly 80% of them were found once. The top ten clonotypes cover around 0.8% of the sample. Source: peripheral blood, taken from a patient treated with radiotherapy plus ipilimumab. These TCRs come from a human donor with non-small cell lung cancer who had stable disease on radiotherapy plus ipilimumab.

J is TRBJ1-4 and V is TRBV30; D is possibly TRBD1 (6 bases). The CDR3 has 15 amino acids. Trimming took off 1 base at V and 4 bases at J, with 13 bases between the two ends. Germline V CDR1 and CDR2: GTSNPN, SVGIG (reference sequence). The DNA of the CDR3 is TGTGCCTGGAGTGGGGGGGGCAGCATTAATGAAAAACTGTTTTTT. Protein sequence: CAWSGGGSINEKLFF.

CDR3 sequence: CASRPSGSINEQFF. CDR3 nucleotides: TGTGCCAGTCGACCTAGCGGGTCTATCAATGAGCAGTTCTTC. The rearrangement uses TRBV19 and TRBJ2-1; 8 bases line up with TRBD2. This CDR3 contains 14 residues. Germline CDR1 is LNHDA and CDR2 is SQIVND (reference sequence). J lost 6 bases, V lost 8 bases, and 9 bases had no gene match.

This chain uses TRBV7-9 with TRBJ1-1, with 8 bases identical to TRBD1. The CDR3 extends over 14 amino acids. CDR1 and CDR2 from the germline V gene are SEHNR and FQNEAQ (reference sequence). The ends lost 3 bases at V and 4 bases at J; junction bases unmatched: 4. The DNA for the CDR3 is TGTGCCAGCAGCTTTGACAGGGGTTCCACTGAAGCTTTCTTT. Translated, it gives CASSFDRGSTEAFF.

The chain is built from TRBV10-3 and TRBJ2-7; 11 bases are shared with TRBD2. The CDR3 runs to 15 residues. Germline values: CDR1 ENHRY, CDR2 SYGVKD. Germline trimming cut 6 bases from V and 0 bases from J; bases unmatched to any gene: 4. In DNA, the CDR3 is TGTGCCATCAGGACTAGCGGGGCAAACTCCTACGAGCAGTACTTC. Encoded protein: CAIRTSGANSYEQYF.

The chain combines TRBV19 with TRBJ1-5; tentative D call: TRBD1 (6 bases). Germline V gene sequence: CDR1 LNHDA, CDR2 SQIVND (reference sequence). Trimming stripped 4 bases from V and 11 bases from J, with 24 bases between. This CDR3 has 16 amino acids. CDR3 DNA: TGTGCCAGTAGTAGCACCGGGACAACAAAAGCGGGTGCCCAGCATTTT. Translating gives CASSSTGTTKAGAQHF.

The V call is TRBV7-6, the J call TRBJ1-5; possible D gene TRBD1, 5 bases. CDR3 length equals 15 residues. Trimming took 0 bases from V and 6 from J, leaving 12 bases between them. Germline assignment: CDR1 SGHVS and CDR2 FNYEAQ. The CDR3: CASSLAGDGSQPQHF. DNA for the CDR3: TGTGCCAGCAGCTTAGCGGGGGACGGGTCTCAGCCCCAGCATTTT.

In its sample, this clone was seen once. The chain is built from TRBV11-2 and TRBJ2-7, with D uncertain. V was trimmed by 2 bases and J by 6 bases, leaving 11 bases between them. This CDR3 is 13 amino acids long. The germline CDR1 and CDR2 sequences are SGHAT and FQNNGV. CDR3 in DNA: TGTGCCAGCAGCTTATTCGACATCGGCGAGCAGTACTTC. It specifies CASSLFDIGEQYF.

CDR3 DNA: TGTGCCAGCACCGTAGTGGGAGGAGAGACTGAAGCTTTCTTT. This gives the protein CASTVVGGETEAFF. The chain links TRBV6-1 to TRBJ1-1; D is undetermined. Trimming shortened V by 7 bases and J by 5 bases, and 17 bases separated the two germline ends. Germline V gene sequence: CDR1 MNHNS, CDR2 SASEGT. The CDR3 is made up of 14 amino acids.

This clone came up once. The V call is TRBV6-1, the J call TRBJ2-7; perhaps TRBD1 as D (5 bases). Trimming stripped 3 bases from V and 4 bases from J, with 19 bases between. The CDR3 runs 16 residues. Germline V gene sequence: CDR1 MNHNS, CDR2 SASEGT. For the CDR3, the DNA is TGTGCCAGCAGTGAGCTTCAGGGTACCCTAAGGTACGAGCAGTACTTC. Protein: CASSELQGTLRYEQYF.

This chain connects TRBV30 to TRBJ2-1, with D tentatively TRBD1 (5 bases). With 4 bases removed from V and 4 bases from J, the gap between germline ends came to 14 bases. The length of the CDR3 is 14 residues. The V gene's germline CDR1 is GTSNPN and CDR2 SVGIG (reference sequence). For the CDR3, the DNA is TGTGCCTGGACAGGGTCGGCAACTTACAATGAGCAGTTCTTC. Translated: CAWTGSATYNEQFF.

This clone came up once. V usage is TRBV5-4 and J usage is TRBJ2-5; D may be TRBD1 (6 bases). V lost 0 bases to trimming and J lost 4 bases, with 10 bases between them. This CDR3 comprises 14 residues. Germline V gives CDR1 SGHNT, CDR2 YYREEE (reference sequence). The CDR3: CASSLEQGPETQYF. The DNA of the CDR3 is TGTGCCAGCAGCTTGGAACAGGGCCCAGAGACCCAGTACTTC.

This chain's CDR3 is CSSQFTDTQYF. CDR3 in DNA: TGCAGCTCCCAGTTCACAGATACGCAGTATTTT. This chain connects TRBV29-1 to TRBJ2-3, with no clear D. The CDR3 covers 11 residues. In germline, CDR1 is SQVTM, CDR2 ANQGSEA. The V gene lost 8 bases and the J gene lost 2 bases, with 8 bases spanning the gap.

The chain uses TRBV5-1 and TRBJ2-7; tentative D call: TRBD1 (6 bases). The CDR3 runs to 14 residues. Germline CDR1 and CDR2: SGHRS and YFSETQ. V gave up 0 bases and J gave up 5 bases, with 12 bases separating them. CDR3 sequence reads: CASSLGAQGNEQYF. As DNA, the CDR3 is TGCGCCAGCAGCTTGGGGGCCCAGGGGAACGAGCAGTACTTC.

This clone appeared once. The chain joins TRBV28 to TRBJ1-2; tentative D call: TRBD1 (5 bases). CDR3 length: 12 amino acids. Trimming cost V 4 bases and J 4 bases, with 7 bases left between them. Germline V CDR1 and CDR2: MDHEN, SYDVKM. CDR3 DNA: TGTGCCAGCAGTTCCGGGGCCTATGGCTACACCTTC. It codes for CASSSGAYGYTF.

As to this clone: One junction end does not reproduce the germline sequence, and a read error may be involved. This chain connects TRBV14 to TRBJ2-1; maybe TRBD2 (6 bases). The CDR3 has 12 amino acids. Germline V gene sequence: CDR1 SGHDN, CDR2 FVKESK. The CDR3 here is CAGSQLGLEQFF. In DNA form, the CDR3 reads TGTGCCGGCAGCCAACTCGGACTAGAGCAGTTCTTC.

V usage is TRBV9 and J usage is TRBJ2-7; tentative D call: TRBD2 (5 bases). Trimming shortened V by 5 bases and J by 9 bases, and 18 bases separated the two germline ends. The CDR3 extends over 13 amino acids. The germline CDR1 and CDR2 sequences are SGDLS and YYNGEE. CDR3 sequence: CASSATGSSGQYF. For the CDR3, the DNA is TGTGCCAGCAGTGCTACGGGGTCATCGGGGCAGTACTTC. Full variable domain (missing parts from reference TRBV9 and TRBJ2-7): DSGVTQTPKHLITATGQRVTLRCSPRSGDLSVYWYQQSLDQGLQFLIQYYNGEERAKGNILERFSAQQFPDLHSELNLSSLELGDSALYFCASSATGSSGQYFGPGTRLTVT.

A remark on this clone: At one of its ends the junction is not consistent with the germline gene, which may arise from a read error. The chain employs TRBV7-4 and TRBJ1-4; D not certain. There are 10 residues in the CDR3. Germline CDR1 reads SGHVT; CDR2 reads SQSDAQ. CDR3 bases: TGTGCCAGCAGCCGGAGCCCAGGTGATTTT. It encodes CASSRSPGDF.

The CDR3 region is CASSLSRTEAFF. CDR3 nucleotide sequence: TGTGCCAGCAGCTTAAGCCGGACTGAAGCTTTCTTT. The chain joins TRBV11-2 to TRBJ1-1; D remains ambiguous. This CDR3 spans 12 amino acids. Germline lookup yields CDR1 SGHAT and CDR2 FQNNGV. V lost 2 bases, J lost 5 bases, and 6 bases lay in between.

V usage is TRBV30 and J usage is TRBJ2-5, with 10 bases identical to TRBD1. The V gene's germline CDR1 is GTSNPN and CDR2 SVGIG (reference sequence). Unmatched junction bases numbered 4, after V lost 5 bases and J lost 4 bases. The CDR3 length is 13 residues. CDR3 coding DNA: TGTGCCTGGGGACAGGGGGAGGGAGAGACCCAGTACTTC. It yields the protein CAWGQGEGETQYF.

V usage is TRBV4-2 and J usage is TRBJ2-1, with TRBD1 as a possible D gene (6 bases). Germline-derived CDR1 and CDR2 are LGHNA and YNFKEQ. The CDR3 is 17 residues long. V gave up 1 base and J gave up 8 bases, with 21 bases separating them. In DNA form, the CDR3 reads TGTGCCAGCAGCCAAGGCGGACGGGACATAGGTTTGGATGAGCAGTTCTTC. Its translation: CASSQGGRDIGLDEQFF.

The chain links TRBV6-1 to TRBJ1-4; D may be TRBD1 (5 bases). Trimming pared 2 bases from V and 8 bases from J, leaving 15 bases between. Germline-derived CDR1 and CDR2 are MNHNS and SASEGT. CDR3 length: 15 residues. CDR3 coding DNA: TGTGCCAGCAGTGAAAGTGGGGGAGAGGGGGAAAAACTGTTTTTT. Its protein is CASSESGGEGEKLFF.

V gene TRBV7-3 combines with J gene TRBJ1-3; D not resolved. The CDR3 is 14 amino acids. Trimming stripped 5 bases from V and 6 bases from J, with 14 bases between. From germline, CDR1 is SGHTA and CDR2 FQGTGA. CDR3 sequence reads: CASSQSSSENTIYF. In nucleotides, the CDR3 is TGTGCCAGCAGCCAAAGTTCCAGTGAAAACACCATATATTTT.

The rearrangement joins TRBV5-4 to TRBJ2-1; TRBD2 matches 9 bases. V lost 0 bases, J lost 10 bases, and 11 bases stayed unmatched. Germline-derived CDR1 and CDR2 are SGHNT and YYREEE (reference sequence). The CDR3 has 16 residues. Written as DNA, the CDR3 is TGTGCCAGCAGCTTGGTCGGCGGGGGGGCCTCGGCCGAGCAGTTCTTC. Its translation is CASSLVGGGASAEQFF. The variable domain in full, with the rest retrieved from reference TRBV5-4 and TRBJ2-1, is ETGVTQSPTHLIKTRGQQVTLRCSSQSGHNTVSWYQQALGQGPQFIFQYYREEENGRGNFPPRFSGLQFPNYSSELNVNALELDDSALYLCASSLVGGGASAEQFFGPGTRLTVL.